This TCR beta chain was recorded in a study of blood T cell repertoires in COVID-19. Across the whole study: Samples of COVID-19 (acute and convalescent) were obtained from the United States, Italy and Spain. In each case, the material was cDNA or gDNA derived from T cells, B-cell-depleted T cells, or PBMCs.

Germline CDR1 LNHDA, CDR2 SQIVND (reference sequence). V gave up 1 base and J gave up 2 bases, with 15 bases separating them. The CDR3 contains 17 residues. How the authors handled the data: Estimates of nucleated cell counts were drawn from the amplification of reference gene primers. The data were produced by immunoSEQ multiplex PCR, yet TCRdb's version contains in-frame clones alone and is incomplete. The DNA was the basis for D and trimming; V, J and clone size are from that table. The sample gives over 200,000 clones, more than 70% of which show up once; 2.5% to 3.5% is in the top ten. The J gene is TRBJ1-5, the V gene TRBV19, with a possible D match to TRBD1 (6 bases). Sequencing was carried out using peripheral blood. This TCR was sampled from a woman in her sixties with acute or convalescent COVID-19. The CDR3 DNA reads as TGTGCCAGTAGTATAGTTAGTCGGGCAGGGGGCAATCAGCCCCAGCATTTT. Amino acids: CASSIVSRAGGNQPQHF.